This T cell receptor (beta chain) was identified in a study of blood T cells in healthy people across ages. As concerns this clonotype: Its matching antigen is unknown.

The germline V and J ends were trimmed by 5 bases and 8 bases, with 12 bases remaining between them. CDR1 LGHDT and CDR2 YNNKEL come from the germline V gene (reference sequence). The CDR3 is 12 residues long. Primers used in a second PCR of about 7 to 12 cycles were a sample-barcoded 5' primer and a J-beta primer mix. A template-switch adaptor with 12 random nucleotides tagged each cDNA molecule. TCRdb re-called the 5' RACE reads through MiXCR, storing one row per CDR3 protein. The sample includes 850,000 to 950,000 distinct CDR3 sequences, 29% of them seen just once. Points from the study as a whole: TCR beta diversity per million T cells fell roughly linearly with age.

Input material: blood. The V and J genes are TRBV3-1 and TRBJ1-2; D call uncertain. This receptor was obtained from a woman of 80 years or more in good health. The DNA of the CDR3 is TGTGCCAGCAGCACTGCCCCTCCAGGCTACACCTTC. It codes for CASSTAPPGYTF.